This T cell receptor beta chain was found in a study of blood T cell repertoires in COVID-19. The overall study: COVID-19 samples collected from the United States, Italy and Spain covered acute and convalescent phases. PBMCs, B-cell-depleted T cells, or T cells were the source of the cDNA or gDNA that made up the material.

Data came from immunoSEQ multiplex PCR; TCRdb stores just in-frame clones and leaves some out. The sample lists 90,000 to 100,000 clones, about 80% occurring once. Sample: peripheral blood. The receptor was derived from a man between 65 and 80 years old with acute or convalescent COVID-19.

CDR3 sequence: CASSSGQGNGYTF. DNA of the CDR3: TGTGCCAGCAGTTCGGGACAGGGAAATGGCTACACCTTC. This sequence joins TRBV28 and TRBJ1-2; the match to TRBD1 covers 9 bases. V shed 4 bases and J 6 bases; nucleotides not matched to a gene: 3. The CDR3 has 13 residues. CDR1 and CDR2 (germline): MDHEN, SYDVKM.